The 5 T cell receptor beta chains listed next were all sequenced from one sample in a study of blood T cell repertoires in COVID-19. Sequencing was performed with immunoSEQ multiplex PCR; in TCRdb, only in-frame clones are kept and a portion is missing. Here the sample spans about 210,000 clones, approximately 90% being singletons. Sequenced: peripheral blood. The origin of the receptors is a man younger than 45 with acute or convalescent COVID-19.

The V and J genes are TRBV24-1 and TRBJ2-3; 10 nucleotides line up with TRBD2. V was clipped by 7 bases and J by 2 bases; unmatched bases: 5. The germline gives CDR1 KGHDR, CDR2 SFDVKD. This CDR3 contains 15 residues. In DNA form, the CDR3 reads TGTGCCACCAGATACAGCGGGAGGGCCACAGATACGCAGTATTTT. This gives the protein CATRYSGRATDTQYF.

The chain combines TRBV7-9 with TRBJ2-3; 7 bases map to TRBD2. The germline V gene encodes CDR1 SEHNR and CDR2 FQNEAQ (reference sequence). The CDR3 totals 14 residues. V shed 7 bases and J 2 bases; nucleotides not matched to a gene: 6. The CDR3: CASTGRGYTDTQYF. CDR3 DNA sequence: TGTGCCAGCACGGGGAGGGGCTACACAGATACGCAGTATTTT. Full variable domain (missing parts from reference TRBV7-9 and TRBJ2-3): DTGVSQNPRHKITKRGQNVTFRCDPISEHNRLYWYRQTLGQGPEFLTYFQNEAQLEKSRLLSDRFSAERPKGSFSTLEIQRTEQGDSAMYLCASTGRGYTDTQYFGPGTRLTVL.

The rearrangement uses TRBV5-1 and TRBJ1-1, with 8 bases lining up with TRBD1. This CDR3 is 14 amino acids long. Germline V gene lookup returns CDR1 SGHRS and CDR2 YFSETQ. J was trimmed by 0 bases and V by 4 bases; bases with no gene match: 2. The CDR3 DNA sequence: TGCGCCAGCAGCCGACAGGGGATGAACACTGAAGCTTTCTTT. Encoded protein: CASSRQGMNTEAFF.

The chain couples TRBV11-2 to TRBJ2-4; the match to TRBD1 covers 7 bases. This CDR3 is built from 15 residues. Looked up from germline, CDR1 is SGHAT and CDR2 is FQNNGV. Trimming cost V 2 bases and J 7 bases; bases outside gene matches: 8. The CDR3 here is CASSLNEGAWNIQYF. In DNA form, the CDR3 reads TGTGCCAGCAGCTTAAATGAGGGGGCTTGGAACATTCAGTACTTC.

The rearrangement joins TRBV4-1 to TRBJ2-5; possible D gene TRBD1, 6 bases. There are 15 residues in the CDR3. The germline gives CDR1 MGHRA, CDR2 YSYEKL. The V end lost 0 bases, the J end lost 5 bases, and 13 bases lay between the germline ends. DNA for the CDR3: TGCGCCAGCAGCCAAGAAAGAAGGCAGGGGGAGACCCAGTACTTC. Protein product: CASSQERRQGETQYF.